The rows below give T cell receptor beta chains drawn from one sample of a study of T cells in Graves' hyperthyroidism and ophthalmopathy. MiXCR, applied by TCRdb to the multiplex PCR reads, yields one record per CDR3 protein. The profile shows roughly 400,000 distinct CDR3 sequences, around a sixth of them singletons. Sequencing was carried out using blood. These receptors all stem from a woman younger than 35 with Graves' hyperthyroidism that later progressed to Graves' ophthalmopathy. CDR3s include the opening cysteine and the closing phenylalanine or tryptophan. A D gene is named only where the DNA matches it firmly. Where a row states a size, it is once, few, many or the class of an expanded clone; other rows omit it.

CDR3 DNA: TGTGCCAGCAGGGCATACAATGAGCAGTTCTTC
CDR3 protein: CASRAYNEQFF
V gene: TRBV7-9
clone size: many
J gene: TRBJ2-1
D gene: NA

CDR3 DNA: TGTGCCAGCAGCTTAGGGAACTATGGCTACACCTTC
CDR3 protein: CASSLGNYGYTF
V gene: TRBV7-2
clone size: many
J gene: TRBJ1-2
D gene: NA

CDR3 DNA: TGTGCCAGCAGCGCGCCACAGGGATCTTCAGAGACCCAGTACTTC
CDR3 protein: CASSAPQGSSETQYF
V gene: TRBV9
clone size: NA
J gene: TRBJ2-5
D gene: NA

CDR3 DNA: TGTGCCAGCAGTTTCCGGGGCACCTACGAGCAGTACTTC
CDR3 protein: CASSFRGTYEQYF
V gene: TRBV28
clone size: many
J gene: TRBJ2-7
D gene: NA

CDR3 DNA: TGTGCCAGCAGCCAAGGGGTCGCCAGAGAAGCTTTCTTT
CDR3 protein: CASSQGVAREAFF
V gene: TRBV14
clone size: many
J gene: TRBJ1-1
D gene: NA

CDR3 DNA: TGTGCCAGCAGTCAGGCACGCGGTGCCTCCTACGAGCAGTACTTC
CDR3 protein: CASSQARGASYEQYF
V gene: TRBV2
clone size: many
J gene: TRBJ2-7
D gene: NA

CDR3 DNA: TGTGCCAGCAGTTCCCTCGGGGGCACGAACACTGAAGCTTTCTTT
CDR3 protein: CASSSLGGTNTEAFF
V gene: TRBV27
clone size: many
J gene: TRBJ1-1
D gene: NA

CDR3 DNA: TGCGCCAGCAGCCAAGTACAGGGACTAGCGGGAGGACCTTCCTACGAGCAGTTCTTC
CDR3 protein: CASSQVQGLAGGPSYEQFF
V gene: TRBV5-1
clone size: NA
J gene: TRBJ2-1
D gene: TRBD2

CDR3 DNA: TGTGCCAGTCGACCCCACTTGGACAGGACAAATCAGCCCCAGCATTTT
CDR3 protein: CASRPHLDRTNQPQHF
V gene: TRBV19
clone size: NA
J gene: TRBJ1-5
D gene: TRBD1

CDR3 DNA: TGTGCCAGCAGACCTACCCGGGACAGGGTATACAATGAGCAGTTCTTC
CDR3 protein: CASRPTRDRVYNEQFF
V gene: TRBV6-1
clone size: NA
J gene: TRBJ2-1
D gene: TRBD1

CDR3 DNA: TGTGCCAGCAGCCTAACGGTGAACAATGAGCAGTTCTTC
CDR3 protein: CASSLTVNNEQFF
V gene: TRBV7-9
clone size: many
J gene: TRBJ2-1
D gene: NA

CDR3 DNA: TGTGCCAGCAGTGAAGCGGACCTCGCGGGAAACACCATATATTTT
CDR3 protein: CASSEADLAGNTIYF
V gene: TRBV25-1
clone size: NA
J gene: TRBJ1-3
D gene: NA

CDR3 DNA: TGCAGTGCCAACGTGGACAGGGGGCTTGACTGGGGGATATACGAGCAGTACTTC
CDR3 protein: CSANVDRGLDWGIYEQYF
V gene: TRBV20-1
clone size: NA
J gene: TRBJ2-7
D gene: TRBD1

CDR3 DNA: TGCGCCAGCAGCTTGATTCTGACCGGGGAGCTGTTTTTT
CDR3 protein: CASSLILTGELFF
V gene: TRBV5-1
clone size: NA
J gene: TRBJ2-2
D gene: NA

CDR3 DNA: TGTGCCAGCAGCCCGACGGTGAGCGGGAGGGAGACCCAGTACTTC
CDR3 protein: CASSPTVSGRETQYF
V gene: TRBV7-2
clone size: few
J gene: TRBJ2-5
D gene: TRBD2

CDR3 DNA: TGTGCCAGCAGCCAAGAAAGAGGCTGCACCTTC
CDR3 protein: CASSQERGCTF
V gene: TRBV3-2
clone size: few
J gene: TRBJ1-2
D gene: NA

CDR3 DNA: TGTGCCAGCAGCCGTGAAGGACCGGGCAGGAGCTCCTACGAGCAGTACTTC
CDR3 protein: CASSREGPGRSSYEQYF
V gene: TRBV7-9
clone size: many
J gene: TRBJ2-7
D gene: NA

CDR3 DNA: TGTGCCAGCAGTTCGGCCTTGGACAGAAACAATCAGCCCCAGCATTTT
CDR3 protein: CASSSALDRNNQPQHF
V gene: TRBV27
clone size: NA
J gene: TRBJ1-5
D gene: NA

CDR3 DNA: TGCAGTGCTGAGTTAGCGGGAGGCACCGGGGAGCTGTTTTTT
CDR3 protein: CSAELAGGTGELFF
V gene: TRBV20-1
clone size: many
J gene: TRBJ2-2
D gene: TRBD2

CDR3 DNA: TGTGCCAGCAGTTACGCGACAGGTTCTAGAGACACCATATATTTT
CDR3 protein: CASSYATGSRDTIYF
V gene: TRBV6-5
clone size: many
J gene: TRBJ1-3
D gene: NA

CDR3 DNA: TGCAGTGCCAAGGCGCAGGACAATGAGCAGTTCTTC
CDR3 protein: CSAKAQDNEQFF
V gene: TRBV20-1
clone size: NA
J gene: TRBJ2-1
D gene: NA

CDR3 DNA: TGCGCCAGCAGCTTGAGTGGGGGCGTGAACACTGAAGCTTTCTTT
CDR3 protein: CASSLSGGVNTEAFF
V gene: TRBV5-1
clone size: many
J gene: TRBJ1-1
D gene: NA

CDR3 DNA: TGCGCCAGCAGCCAAGAAAGCGGGGGGTTGGTCACTGAAGCTTTCTTT
CDR3 protein: CASSQESGGLVTEAFF
V gene: TRBV4-1
clone size: few
J gene: TRBJ1-1
D gene: NA

CDR3 DNA: TGTGCCAGCAGTTTCGGGCGGTTCAGTGAGCAGTACTTC
CDR3 protein: CASSFGRFSEQYF
V gene: TRBV27
clone size: many
J gene: TRBJ2-7
D gene: NA

CDR3 DNA: TGTGCCACCACCTTATCGGGGACTAACAATGAGCAGTTCTTC
CDR3 protein: CATTLSGTNNEQFF
V gene: TRBV15
clone size: many
J gene: TRBJ2-1
D gene: TRBD2

CDR3 DNA: TGCGCCAGCAGCCAAGGCGGGCACAGCTCTGGAAACACCATATATTTT
CDR3 protein: CASSQGGHSSGNTIYF
V gene: TRBV4-1
clone size: few
J gene: TRBJ1-3
D gene: NA

CDR3 DNA: TGCAGTGCTAGAGACGTATTGGGACAGGGAAGCTACGAGCAGTACTTC
CDR3 protein: CSARDVLGQGSYEQYF
V gene: TRBV20-1
clone size: many
J gene: TRBJ2-7
D gene: TRBD1

CDR3 DNA: TGCGCCACCCTGCGGGAGTCTAGGGGTAATGAGCAGTTCTTC
CDR3 protein: CATLRESRGNEQFF
V gene: TRBV10-2
clone size: NA
J gene: TRBJ2-1
D gene: TRBD2

CDR3 DNA: TGCGCCAGCAGCCAGCCGGGCACAGATACGCAGTATTTT
CDR3 protein: CASSQPGTDTQYF
V gene: TRBV4-3
clone size: few
J gene: TRBJ2-3
D gene: NA

CDR3 DNA: TGCAGTGCTAGATCCCGGACCAGCAATGAAAAACTGTTTTTT
CDR3 protein: CSARSRTSNEKLFF
V gene: TRBV20-1
clone size: many
J gene: TRBJ1-4
D gene: NA

CDR3 DNA: TGTGCCAGCAGTTACTCGCTTTCTGGATCAAGAAACACCGGGGAGCTGTTTTTT
CDR3 protein: CASSYSLSGSRNTGELFF
V gene: TRBV6-5
clone size: few
J gene: TRBJ2-2
D gene: NA

CDR3 DNA: TGTGCCAGCAGCTTACGCTTGACCGGCGAGCAGTGCTTC
CDR3 protein: CASSLRLTGEQCF
V gene: TRBV7-2
clone size: NA
J gene: TRBJ2-7
D gene: NA

CDR3 DNA: TGTGCCAGCAGTGAAGTCTTCAACAATGAGCAGTTCTTC
CDR3 protein: CASSEVFNNEQFF
V gene: TRBV6-1
clone size: NA
J gene: TRBJ2-1
D gene: NA

CDR3 DNA: TGTGCCAGCAGCTGGACAGGGGGACAGGGGGCAACTTGGAGAACCTACGAGCAGTACTTC
CDR3 protein: CASSWTGGQGATWRTYEQYF
V gene: TRBV5-8
clone size: few
J gene: TRBJ2-7
D gene: TRBD1

CDR3 DNA: TGCAGTGCTAGAGCCGACCGCAAAGAGACCCAGTACTTC
CDR3 protein: CSARADRKETQYF
V gene: TRBV20-1
clone size: NA
J gene: TRBJ2-5
D gene: NA

CDR3 DNA: TGTGCCAGCAGCCCTAGCATTCTATTCCACGAGCAGTACTTC
CDR3 protein: CASSPSILFHEQYF
V gene: TRBV28
clone size: many
J gene: TRBJ2-7
D gene: NA

CDR3 DNA: TGTGCCAGCAGTTTACGCCCCTCCTACGAGCAGTACTTC
CDR3 protein: CASSLRPSYEQYF
V gene: TRBV12-3/TRBV12-4
clone size: many
J gene: TRBJ2-7
D gene: NA

CDR3 DNA: TGCAGCGTGAGTGGACAGGATAATTCACCCCTCCACTTT
CDR3 protein: CSVSGQDNSPLHF
V gene: TRBV29-1
clone size: NA
J gene: TRBJ1-6
D gene: TRBD1

CDR3 DNA: TGTGCCAGCAGTTTAGCCGTAGTGATGGGGAGGCTGTTTTTT
CDR3 protein: CASSLAVVMGRLFF
V gene: TRBV12-3/TRBV12-4
clone size: NA
J gene: TRBJ2-2
D gene: NA

CDR3 DNA: TGTGCCAGCTCACCGGACAGACTTTTACAACGGGAGCAGTTCTTC
CDR3 protein: CASSPDRLLQREQFF
V gene: TRBV18
clone size: NA
J gene: TRBJ2-1
D gene: NA

CDR3 DNA: TGTGCCAGCAGCTCCCTGTCGCATTCCTACAATGAGCAGTTCTTC
CDR3 protein: CASSSLSHSYNEQFF
V gene: TRBV11-2
clone size: many
J gene: TRBJ2-1
D gene: NA

CDR3 DNA: TGTGCCAGCAGAAAGGGGACTAGCGGGAGAGGGTACGAGCAGTACTTC
CDR3 protein: CASRKGTSGRGYEQYF
V gene: TRBV27
clone size: NA
J gene: TRBJ2-7
D gene: TRBD2

CDR3 DNA: TGTGCCAGCAGTTTACGGCCGACGTGGCGGACGAACACCGGGGAGCTGTTTTTT
CDR3 protein: CASSLRPTWRTNTGELFF
V gene: TRBV28
clone size: NA
J gene: TRBJ2-2
D gene: NA

CDR3 DNA: TGTGCCAGCAGCCTGAGTAAAGGGGGCGCGGAAACTGAAGCTTTCTTT
CDR3 protein: CASSLSKGGAETEAFF
V gene: TRBV3-1
clone size: many
J gene: TRBJ1-1
D gene: TRBD1

CDR3 DNA: TGCGCCGGCAGCCAGGCACAGGGGGCCTCAAGGGCTTTCTTT
CDR3 protein: CAGSQAQGASRAFF
V gene: TRBV4-1
clone size: few
J gene: TRBJ1-1
D gene: TRBD1

CDR3 DNA: TGTGCCAGCAGCAGATTTGACGGGTCCTCTGGAAACACCATATATTTT
CDR3 protein: CASSRFDGSSGNTIYF
V gene: TRBV7-9
clone size: few
J gene: TRBJ1-3
D gene: NA

CDR3 DNA: TGCGCCAGCAGCGTCACCGGGACTAGCGGGAGTGGTACGCAGTATTTT
CDR3 protein: CASSVTGTSGSGTQYF
V gene: TRBV5-1
clone size: NA
J gene: TRBJ2-3
D gene: TRBD2

CDR3 DNA: TGCAGTGCTAGGGACTCCCCGGGCGAGCAGTACTTC
CDR3 protein: CSARDSPGEQYF
V gene: TRBV20-1
clone size: many
J gene: TRBJ2-7
D gene: NA

CDR3 DNA: TGTGCCAGCAGACGCAAGCGGTGGCGGAATAATCAGCCCCAGCATTTT
CDR3 protein: CASRRKRWRNNQPQHF
V gene: TRBV28
clone size: many
J gene: TRBJ1-5
D gene: NA

CDR3 DNA: TGTGCCAGCAGCGAGGGACAGGGGAGCAATCAGCCCCAGCATTTT
CDR3 protein: CASSEGQGSNQPQHF
V gene: TRBV3-1
clone size: many
J gene: TRBJ1-5
D gene: TRBD1

CDR3 DNA: TGCAGTGCTAGATACGGAGCGCCAACCTACGAGCGGTACTTC
CDR3 protein: CSARYGAPTYERYF
V gene: TRBV20-1
clone size: NA
J gene: TRBJ2-7
D gene: NA

CDR3 DNA: TGTGCCAGCAGTGGAAAACCGGGACAGGTCGCGAACACCGGGGAGCTGTTTTTT
CDR3 protein: CASSGKPGQVANTGELFF
V gene: TRBV6-1
clone size: NA
J gene: TRBJ2-2
D gene: TRBD1

CDR3 DNA: TGTGCCAGCAGTGGGGACAATAGCAATCAGCCCCAGCATTTT
CDR3 protein: CASSGDNSNQPQHF
V gene: TRBV2
clone size: many
J gene: TRBJ1-5
D gene: NA

CDR3 DNA: TGTGCCAGCAGGGGGACGGCAAGCAGCAATCAGCCCCAGCATTTT
CDR3 protein: CASRGTASSNQPQHF
V gene: TRBV6-1
clone size: many
J gene: TRBJ1-5
D gene: NA

CDR3 DNA: TGTGCCTGGGATACAGGGGGCAATCAGCCCCAGCATTTT
CDR3 protein: CAWDTGGNQPQHF
V gene: TRBV30
clone size: few
J gene: TRBJ1-5
D gene: TRBD1

CDR3 DNA: TGTGCCAGCAGCCAAGACGGGGCAGGGTCAGACCAAGAGACCCAGTACTTC
CDR3 protein: CASSQDGAGSDQETQYF
V gene: TRBV14
clone size: few
J gene: TRBJ2-5
D gene: NA

CDR3 DNA: TGCGCCAGCAGCTTGGCCGGGACCGCGACGGGGGAGACCCAGTACTTC
CDR3 protein: CASSLAGTATGETQYF
V gene: TRBV5-1
clone size: many
J gene: TRBJ2-5
D gene: NA

CDR3 DNA: TGTGCCAGCAGCTTAGCCCCGGGTCTGTCCTACAATGAGCAGTTCTTC
CDR3 protein: CASSLAPGLSYNEQFF
V gene: TRBV7-9
clone size: NA
J gene: TRBJ2-1
D gene: NA

CDR3 DNA: TGTGCCAGCAGCACAGGGAACAATGAAAAACTGTTTTTT
CDR3 protein: CASSTGNNEKLFF
V gene: TRBV3-1
clone size: many
J gene: TRBJ1-4
D gene: NA

CDR3 DNA: TGTGCCAGCAGAGCCTCGACAGGGTACAATGAGCAGTTCTTC
CDR3 protein: CASRASTGYNEQFF
V gene: TRBV6-2/TRBV6-3
clone size: NA
J gene: TRBJ2-1
D gene: TRBD1